The rows below give T cell receptor beta chains drawn from one sample of a study of OX40 agonist ivuxolimab in advanced cancers. TCRdb's copy holds only in-frame clones and misses some; the assay was immunoSEQ multiplex PCR. The data hold more than 15,000 clones, with approximately 90% observed a single time. This material consisted of CD4+ or CD8+ T cells sorted from blood, taken in a trial of the OX40 agonist ivuxolimab. These receptors were collected from an adult with an advanced solid tumor such as melanoma, head and neck, liver or kidney cancer. Both conserved end residues are part of each CDR3. D genes are given only for firm matches. Only part of the rows carry a size: once, few, many, or a class if the clone is expanded.

V gene,D gene,J gene,clone size,CDR3 protein,CDR3 DNA
TRBV29-1,.,TRBJ1-2,.,CSAPIGRDYGYTF,TGCAGCGCCCCGATAGGACGGGACTATGGCTACACCTTC
TRBV5-5,.,TRBJ2-7,.,CASSPTSYEQYF,TGTGCCAGCAGCCCGACTAGCTACGAGCAGTACTTC
TRBV11-1,TRBD1,TRBJ1-1,.,CASSKPPGGTEAFF,TGTGCCAGCAGCAAACCCCCAGGGGGCACTGAAGCTTTCTTT
TRBV4-2,TRBD2,TRBJ2-7,.,CASSPLAGARSYEQYF,TGTGCCAGCAGCCCGTTAGCGGGAGCAAGGTCCTACGAGCAGTACTTC
TRBV7-2,.,TRBJ2-7,.,CASSFGLEGPYEQYF,TGTGCCAGCAGCTTCGGGCTAGAGGGTCCCTACGAGCAGTACTTC
TRBV19,TRBD2,TRBJ2-7,.,CASSISGTSGSYEQYF,TGTGCCAGTAGTATCTCCGGGACTAGCGGGAGCTACGAGCAGTACTTC
TRBV28,.,TRBJ2-1,.,CASSHLVDSSYNEQFF,TGTGCCAGCAGTCACCTCGTGGACAGTTCCTACAATGAGCAGTTCTTC
TRBV5-1,TRBD2,TRBJ2-2,.,CASSFSGLVRTGELFF,TGCGCCAGCAGCTTCTCTGGACTAGTTCGCACCGGGGAGCTGTTTTTT
TRBV7-9,.,TRBJ2-1,.,CASSLVGHYVNEQFF,TGTGCCAGCAGCTTAGTGGGGCACTATGTAAATGAGCAGTTCTTC
TRBV4-1,TRBD2,TRBJ2-3,.,CASSPRTSGDSTDTQYF,TGCGCCAGCAGCCCACGGACTAGCGGGGATAGCACAGATACGCAGTATTTT
TRBV5-5,TRBD2,TRBJ2-5,once,CASRFGEGPETQYF,TGTGCCAGCAGGTTTGGGGAGGGCCCGGAGACCCAGTACTTC
TRBV14,.,TRBJ2-1,.,CASSHYRNNEQFF,TGTGCCAGCAGCCACTATAGGAACAATGAGCAGTTCTTC
TRBV10-1,TRBD2,TRBJ2-7,.,CASSAREGYEQYF,TGCGCCAGCAGTGCCCGGGAGGGCTACGAGCAGTACTTC
TRBV6-6,.,TRBJ2-7,.,CASSHRVYEQYF,TGTGCCAGCAGTCACAGGGTCTACGAGCAGTACTTC
TRBV9,.,TRBJ2-7,.,CASSPVGTNDYEQYF,TGTGCCAGCAGCCCCGTTGGGACCAACGACTACGAGCAGTACTTC
TRBV11-3,.,TRBJ2-7,.,CASSSWTAYEQYF,TGTGCCAGCAGCTCGTGGACAGCCTACGAGCAGTACTTC
TRBV27,TRBD1,TRBJ1-5,.,CASSLVGTGGQPQHF,TGTGCCAGCAGTTTAGTAGGGACAGGGGGACAGCCCCAGCATTTT
TRBV11-3,.,TRBJ1-5,.,CASRKTDSNQPQHF,TGTGCCAGCAGAAAGACAGATAGCAATCAGCCCCAGCATTTT
TRBV5-8,.,TRBJ1-3,.,CASSDGGYSGNTIYF,TGTGCCAGCAGCGACGGGGGCTACTCTGGAAACACCATATATTTT
TRBV6-5,TRBD1,TRBJ1-1,.,CASRGQGGLNTEAFF,TGTGCCAGCAGGGGACAGGGGGGGTTGAACACTGAAGCTTTCTTT